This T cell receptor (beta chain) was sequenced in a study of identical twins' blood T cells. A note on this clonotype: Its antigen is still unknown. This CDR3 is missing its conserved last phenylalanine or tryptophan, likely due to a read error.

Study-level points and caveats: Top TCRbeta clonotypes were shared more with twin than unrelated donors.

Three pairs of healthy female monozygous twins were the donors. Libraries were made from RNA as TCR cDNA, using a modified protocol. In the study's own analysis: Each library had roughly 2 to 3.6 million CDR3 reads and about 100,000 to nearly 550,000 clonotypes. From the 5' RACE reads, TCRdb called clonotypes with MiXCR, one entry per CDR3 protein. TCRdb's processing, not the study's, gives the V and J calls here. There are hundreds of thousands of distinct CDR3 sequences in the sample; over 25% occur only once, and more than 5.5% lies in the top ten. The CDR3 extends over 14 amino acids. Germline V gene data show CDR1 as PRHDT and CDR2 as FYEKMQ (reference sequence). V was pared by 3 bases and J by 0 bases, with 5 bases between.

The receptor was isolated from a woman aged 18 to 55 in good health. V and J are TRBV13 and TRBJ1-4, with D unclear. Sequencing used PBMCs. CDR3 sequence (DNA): TGTGCCAGCAGCTTGGGAGCAACTAATGAAAAACTGTTTTTG. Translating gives CASSLGATNEKLFL.